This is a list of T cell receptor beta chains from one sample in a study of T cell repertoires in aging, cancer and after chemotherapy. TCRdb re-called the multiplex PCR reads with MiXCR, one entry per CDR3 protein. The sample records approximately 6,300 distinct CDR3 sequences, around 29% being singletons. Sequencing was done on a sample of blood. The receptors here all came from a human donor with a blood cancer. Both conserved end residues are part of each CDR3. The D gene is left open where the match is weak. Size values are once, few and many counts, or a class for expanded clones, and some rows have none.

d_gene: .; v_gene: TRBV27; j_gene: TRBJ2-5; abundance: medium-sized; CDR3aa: CASSRPPEETQYF; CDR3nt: TGTGCCAGCAGTCGGCCACCGGAAGAGACCCAGTACTTC
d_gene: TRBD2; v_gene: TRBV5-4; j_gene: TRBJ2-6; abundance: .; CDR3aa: CASSPGSGLAGAGANVLTF; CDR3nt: TGTGCCAGCAGCCCAGGATCGGGACTAGCGGGAGCTGGGGCCAACGTCCTGACTTTC
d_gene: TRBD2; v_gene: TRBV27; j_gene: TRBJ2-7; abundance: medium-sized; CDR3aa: CASVRGTSGTGEQYF; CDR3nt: TGTGCCAGCGTGCGGGGGACTAGCGGGACGGGTGAGCAGTACTTC
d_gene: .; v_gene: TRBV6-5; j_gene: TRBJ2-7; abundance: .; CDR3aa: CASSYSWETASYEQYF; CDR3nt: TGTGCCAGCAGTTACTCATGGGAGACAGCCTCCTACGAGCAGTACTTC
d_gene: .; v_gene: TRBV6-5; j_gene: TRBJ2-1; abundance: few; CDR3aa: CASSQDASGDNEQFF; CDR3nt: TGTGCCAGCAGCCAGGACGCGTCGGGGGACAATGAGCAGTTCTTC
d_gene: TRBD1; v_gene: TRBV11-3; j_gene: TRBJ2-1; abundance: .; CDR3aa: CASGTAQYNEQFF; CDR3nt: TGTGCCAGTGGGACAGCACAATACAATGAGCAGTTCTTC
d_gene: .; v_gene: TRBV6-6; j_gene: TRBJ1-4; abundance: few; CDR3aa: CASSYGQGREKLFF; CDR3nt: TGTGCCAGCAGTTACGGGCAGGGCAGGGAAAAACTGTTTTTT
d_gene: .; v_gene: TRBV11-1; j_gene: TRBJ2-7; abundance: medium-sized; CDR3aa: CASSPEETYEQYF; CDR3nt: TGTGCCAGCAGCCCCGAGGAGACCTACGAGCAGTACTTC
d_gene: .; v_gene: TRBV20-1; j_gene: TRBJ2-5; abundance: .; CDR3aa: CSAPNKETQYF; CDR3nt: TGCAGTGCTCCCAATAAAGAGACCCAGTACTTC
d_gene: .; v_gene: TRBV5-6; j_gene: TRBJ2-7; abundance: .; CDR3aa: CASSLVGVYYEQYF; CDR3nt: TGTGCCAGCAGCTTGGTTGGTGTCTACTACGAGCAGTACTTC
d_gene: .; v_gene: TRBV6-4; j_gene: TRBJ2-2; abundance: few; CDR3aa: CASSMGIGGTGELFF; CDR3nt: TGTGCCAGCAGCATGGGCATAGGGGGAACCGGGGAGCTGTTTTTT
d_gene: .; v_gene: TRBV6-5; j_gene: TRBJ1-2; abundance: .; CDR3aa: CASSESSEGRYGYTF; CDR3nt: TGTGCCAGCAGTGAATCGTCAGAAGGGAGATATGGCTACACCTTC
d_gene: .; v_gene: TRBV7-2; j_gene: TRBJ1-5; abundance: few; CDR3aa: CASSLSWGLAQHF; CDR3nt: TGTGCCAGCAGCCTCAGCTGGGGGTTGGCCCAGCATTTT
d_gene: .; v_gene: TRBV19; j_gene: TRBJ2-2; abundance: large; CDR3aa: CASSIDEGGGELFF; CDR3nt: TGTGCCAGTAGTATAGATGAGGGGGGCGGGGAGCTGTTTTTT
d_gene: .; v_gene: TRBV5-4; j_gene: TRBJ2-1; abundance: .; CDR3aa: CASSLRGFAYNEQFF; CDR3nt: TGTGCCAGCAGTTTAAGGGGTTTCGCCTACAATGAGCAGTTCTTC
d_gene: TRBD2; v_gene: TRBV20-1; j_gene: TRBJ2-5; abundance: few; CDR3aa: CSASGGRNSLWVTQYF; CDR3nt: TGCAGTGCTAGCGGCGGGAGGAATAGTTTATGGGTGACCCAGTACTTC
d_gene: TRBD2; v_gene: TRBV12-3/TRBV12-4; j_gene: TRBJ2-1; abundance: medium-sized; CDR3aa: CASSPQLAGVNNEQFF; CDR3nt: TGTGCCAGCAGTCCACAGTTAGCGGGAGTGAACAATGAGCAGTTCTTC
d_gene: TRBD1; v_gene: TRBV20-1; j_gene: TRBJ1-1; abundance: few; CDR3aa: CSAHRGAEAFF; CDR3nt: TGCAGTGCTCACAGGGGCGCGGAAGCTTTCTTT
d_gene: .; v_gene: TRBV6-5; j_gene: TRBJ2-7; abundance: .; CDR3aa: CASSYDSSGREQYF; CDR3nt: TGTGCCAGCAGTTACGATAGTTCGGGGCGCGAGCAGTACTTC
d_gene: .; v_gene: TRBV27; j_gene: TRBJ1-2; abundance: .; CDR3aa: CASSFLFRVVGGYTF; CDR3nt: TGTGCCAGCAGCTTTCTCTTCAGGGTCGTTGGTGGCTACACCTTC
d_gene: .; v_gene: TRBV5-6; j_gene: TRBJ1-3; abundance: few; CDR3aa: CASSLGRLANTIYF; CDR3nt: TGTGCCAGCAGCCTAGGACGGCTGGCCAACACCATATATTTT
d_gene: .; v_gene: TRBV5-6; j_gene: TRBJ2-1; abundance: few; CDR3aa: CASSQRLNEQFF; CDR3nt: TGTGCCAGCAGCCAAAGACTTAATGAGCAGTTCTTC
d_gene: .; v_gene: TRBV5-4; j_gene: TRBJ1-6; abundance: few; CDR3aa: CASSLWRAIYRPLHF; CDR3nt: TGTGCCAGCAGCTTGTGGCGGGCGATTTATAGACCCCTCCACTTT
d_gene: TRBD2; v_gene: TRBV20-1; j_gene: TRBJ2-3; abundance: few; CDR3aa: CSVRKGTTHTDTQYF; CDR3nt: TGCAGTGTTAGAAAGGGGACTACCCACACAGATACGCAGTATTTT
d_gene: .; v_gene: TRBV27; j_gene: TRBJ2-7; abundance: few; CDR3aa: CASSFGLEQYF; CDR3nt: TGTGCCAGCTCCTTTGGGTTAGAGCAGTACTTC
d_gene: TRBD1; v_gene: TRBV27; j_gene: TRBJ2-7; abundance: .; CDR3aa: CASSPTGTPREQYF; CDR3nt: TGTGCCAGCAGCCCGACAGGGACCCCTCGGGAGCAGTACTTC
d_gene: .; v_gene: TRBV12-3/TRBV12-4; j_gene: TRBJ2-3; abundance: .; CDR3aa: CASSSSTFTTQYF; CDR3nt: TGTGCCAGCAGTTCCTCCACCTTTACTACGCAGTATTTT
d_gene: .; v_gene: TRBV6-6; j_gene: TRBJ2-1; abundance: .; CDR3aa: CASSEAAWGALGLF; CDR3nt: TGTGCCAGCAGTGAGGCCGCGTGGGGGGCCCTTGGCCTCTTC
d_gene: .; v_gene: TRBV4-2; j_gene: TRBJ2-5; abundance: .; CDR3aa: CASSQSLAQETQYF; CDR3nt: TGTGCCAGCAGCCAATCGCTAGCACAAGAGACCCAGTACTTC
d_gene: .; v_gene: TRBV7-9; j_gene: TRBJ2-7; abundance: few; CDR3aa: CASSLGPATEQYF; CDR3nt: TGTGCCAGCAGCTTGGGTCCGGCGACCGAGCAGTACTTC
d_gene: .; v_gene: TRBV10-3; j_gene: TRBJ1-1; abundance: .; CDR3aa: CAITRAHSSNTEAFF; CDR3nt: TGTGCCATCACCAGGGCTCATTCCTCGAACACTGAAGCTTTCTTT
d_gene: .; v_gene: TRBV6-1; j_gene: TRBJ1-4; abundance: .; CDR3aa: CASSERAGKLFF; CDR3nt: TGTGCCAGCAGTGAGCGGGCGGGGAAACTGTTTTTT
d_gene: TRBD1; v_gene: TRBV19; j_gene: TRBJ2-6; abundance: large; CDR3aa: CASSIGQGSFGANVLTF; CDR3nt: TGTGCCAGTAGTATTGGACAGGGGAGCTTTGGGGCCAACGTCCTGACTTTC
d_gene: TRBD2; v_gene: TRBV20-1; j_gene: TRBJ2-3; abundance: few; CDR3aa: CSAPGTSGDTQYF; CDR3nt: TGCAGTGCGCCCGGGACTAGCGGAGATACGCAGTATTTT
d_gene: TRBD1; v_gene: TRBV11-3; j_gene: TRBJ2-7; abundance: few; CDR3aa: CASSSRGSYEQYF; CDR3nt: TGTGCCAGCAGCTCCAGGGGGTCCTACGAGCAGTACTTC
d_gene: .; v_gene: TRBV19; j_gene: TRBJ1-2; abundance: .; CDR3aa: CASSMVAGAAFSGYTF; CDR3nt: TGTGCCAGTAGTATGGTTGCAGGGGCGGCGTTTTCCGGCTACACCTTC
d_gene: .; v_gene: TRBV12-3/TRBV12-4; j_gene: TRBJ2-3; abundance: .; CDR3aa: CASTPRPGLWSDTQYF; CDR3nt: TGTGCCAGCACCCCAAGACCGGGACTGTGGTCGGATACGCAGTATTTT
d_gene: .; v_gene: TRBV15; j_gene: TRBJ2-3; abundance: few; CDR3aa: CATSRDQRGSTDTQYF; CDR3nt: TGTGCCACCAGCAGAGATCAACGCGGGAGCACAGATACGCAGTATTTT
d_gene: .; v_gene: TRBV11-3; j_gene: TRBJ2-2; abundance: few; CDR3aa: CASSLGITGELFF; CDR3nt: TGTGCCAGCAGCTTGGGGATCACCGGGGAGCTGTTTTTT
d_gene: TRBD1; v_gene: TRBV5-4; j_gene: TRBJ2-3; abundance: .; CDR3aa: CVSARRQGSTDTQYF; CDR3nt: TGTGTCAGCGCACGCCGACAGGGAAGCACAGATACGCAGTATTTT
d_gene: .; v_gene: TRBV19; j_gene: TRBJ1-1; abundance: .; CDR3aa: CASSAYSDTEAFF; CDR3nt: TGTGCCAGTAGTGCGTATTCGGACACTGAAGCTTTCTTT
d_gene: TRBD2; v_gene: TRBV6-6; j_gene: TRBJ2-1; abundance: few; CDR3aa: CASSGAGLAGVNEQFF; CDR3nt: TGTGCCAGCAGCGGGGCCGGACTAGCGGGAGTCAATGAGCAGTTCTTC
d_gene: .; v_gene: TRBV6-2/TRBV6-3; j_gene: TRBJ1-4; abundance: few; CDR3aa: CATAYSVFNEKLFF; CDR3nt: TGTGCCACAGCCTACAGCGTTTTTAATGAAAAACTGTTTTTT
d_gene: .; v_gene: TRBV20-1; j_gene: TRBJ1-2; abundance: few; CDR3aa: CSARGQGYGYTF; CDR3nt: TGCAGTGCTAGGGGCCAGGGCTATGGCTACACCTTC
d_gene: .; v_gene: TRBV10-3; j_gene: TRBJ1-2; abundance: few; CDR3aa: CAISGDLGANGYTF; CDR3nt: TGTGCCATCAGTGGGGACCTTGGGGCCAATGGCTACACCTTC
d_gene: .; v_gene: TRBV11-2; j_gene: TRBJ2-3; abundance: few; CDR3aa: CASSFWTDTADTQYF; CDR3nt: TGTGCCAGCAGCTTTTGGACAGACACCGCAGATACGCAGTATTTT
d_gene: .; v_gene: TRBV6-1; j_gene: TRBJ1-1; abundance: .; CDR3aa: CASMPLTGMNTEAFF; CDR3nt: TGTGCCAGCATGCCGTTGACAGGCATGAACACTGAAGCTTTCTTT
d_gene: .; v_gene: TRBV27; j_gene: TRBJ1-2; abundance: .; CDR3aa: CASSLRVSYGYTF; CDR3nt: TGTGCCAGCAGTTTAAGGGTATCATATGGCTACACCTTC
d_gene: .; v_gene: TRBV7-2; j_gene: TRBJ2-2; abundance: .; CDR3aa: CASSPAPVAGTGELFF; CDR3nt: TGTGCCAGCAGCCCCGCCCCTGTGGCGGGAACCGGGGAGCTGTTTTTT
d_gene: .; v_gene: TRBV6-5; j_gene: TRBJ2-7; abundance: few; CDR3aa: CASSYGSEQYF; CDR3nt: TGTGCCAGCAGTTACGGGTCCGAGCAGTACTTC
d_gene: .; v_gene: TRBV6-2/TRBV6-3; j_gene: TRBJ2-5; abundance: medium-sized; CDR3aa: CASSFGTLQETQYF; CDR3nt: TGTGCCAGCAGTTTCGGGACACTGCAAGAGACCCAGTACTTC
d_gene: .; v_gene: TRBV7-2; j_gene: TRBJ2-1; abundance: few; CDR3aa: CASSLTPDGYLYNEQFF; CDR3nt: TGTGCCAGCAGCCTTACCCCGGACGGCTACCTCTACAATGAGCAGTTCTTC
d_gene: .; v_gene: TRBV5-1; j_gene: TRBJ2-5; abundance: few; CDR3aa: CASSLGGKIQETQYF; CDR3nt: TGCGCCAGCAGCTTGGGGGGGAAGATCCAAGAGACCCAGTACTTC